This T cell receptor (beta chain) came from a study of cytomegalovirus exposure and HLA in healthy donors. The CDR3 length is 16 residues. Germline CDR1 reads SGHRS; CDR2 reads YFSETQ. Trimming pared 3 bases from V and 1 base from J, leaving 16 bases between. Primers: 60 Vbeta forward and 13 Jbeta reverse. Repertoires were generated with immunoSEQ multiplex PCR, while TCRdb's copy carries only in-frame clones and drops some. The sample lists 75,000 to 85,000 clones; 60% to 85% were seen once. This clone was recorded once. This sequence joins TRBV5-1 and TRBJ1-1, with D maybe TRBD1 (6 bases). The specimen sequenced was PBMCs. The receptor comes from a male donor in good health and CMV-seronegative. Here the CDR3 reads CASSSQPGHSNTEAFF. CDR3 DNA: TGCGCCAGCAGCTCCCAACCGGGACACTCGAACACTGAAGCTTTCTTT.